This TCR beta chain was identified during a study of cytomegalovirus exposure and HLA in healthy donors. This CDR3 comprises 15 residues. Germline V lookup: CDR1 LGHNA, CDR2 YNFKEQ. Trimming stripped 1 base from V and 5 bases from J, with 12 bases between. Here immunoSEQ multiplex PCR was the method, and the copy in TCRdb shows in-frame clones only, minus some. The repertoire holds around 120,000 clones, 70% to 90% seen once, with 6% to 7% in the top ten. This rearrangement joins TRBV4-2 to TRBJ1-5; D is undetermined. The receptor was isolated from a woman aged 18 to 35 in good health and CMV-seropositive. Sequenced input: PBMCs. The DNA for the CDR3 is TGTGCCAGCAGCCAAGGTAACCAGGTGGATCAGCCCCAGCATTTT. This sequence encodes CASSQGNQVDQPQHF.